Listed below are T cell receptor beta chains from one sample, sequenced in a study of CXCR3-negative and CXCR3-positive naive CD8 T cells. TCRdb reprocessed the 5' RACE reads and stores each CDR3 protein as one record, lacking DNA. The sample table sets out 55,000 to 65,000 distinct CDR3 sequences. The specimen sequenced was naive CXCR3- CD8+ T cells from blood. The receptors were gathered from a human donor in good health. Some clones in this sample may be carry-over from other donors' samples. Each CDR3 is given with its conserved first and last residue.

V: TRBV21-1; J: TRBJ2-1; CDR3: CASSHAGTGSGFFF
V: TRBV27; J: TRBJ1-5; CDR3: CASSVGTGNQPQHF
V: TRBV7-2; J: TRBJ1-3; CDR3: CASSWGSGSGNTIYF
V: TRBV3-1; J: TRBJ2-2; CDR3: CASSPGRGPFTGELFF
V: TRBV29-1; J: TRBJ1-3; CDR3: CSARSQQDYSGNTIYF
V: TRBV6-5; J: TRBJ2-1; CDR3: CASSLQDPGGVSSYNEQFF
V: TRBV29-1; J: TRBJ2-7; CDR3: CSVWSPSYEQYF
V: TRBV27; J: TRBJ1-1; CDR3: CASSFGVPNTEAFF
V: TRBV12-3/TRBV12-4; J: TRBJ2-1; CDR3: CASSFKAAVYNEQFF
V: TRBV20-1; J: TRBJ2-6; CDR3: CSARVRGQGWANVLTF
V: TRBV29-1; J: TRBJ1-3; CDR3: CSVVSRKAVNTIYF
V: TRBV29-1; J: TRBJ1-2; CDR3: CSVGPTGGYGYTF
V: TRBV20-1; J: TRBJ2-7; CDR3: CSATLHGVLSYEQYF
V: TRBV25-1; J: TRBJ2-4; CDR3: CASSDSQGAKNIQYF
V: TRBV20-1; J: TRBJ2-1; CDR3: CSASTSEGDSSYNEQFF
V: TRBV9; J: TRBJ1-1; CDR3: CASSTPGTGDTEAFF
V: TRBV29-1; J: TRBJ2-4; CDR3: CSVEDPQGSIAKNIQYF
V: TRBV7-3; J: TRBJ1-1; CDR3: CASSREPGAPEAFF
V: TRBV12-3/TRBV12-4; J: TRBJ2-5; CDR3: CASSSAHFRREQETQYF
V: TRBV29-1; J: TRBJ2-7; CDR3: CSDEFFPDQGFGYEQYF
V: TRBV20-1; J: TRBJ2-1; CDR3: CSARALQPGLAGYEQFF
V: TRBV3-1; J: TRBJ2-7; CDR3: CASSQVLRTYEQYF
V: TRBV7-6; J: TRBJ1-5; CDR3: CASSLEPGQGARSNQPQHF
V: TRBV7-9; J: TRBJ2-5; CDR3: CASSLVETQETQYF
V: TRBV29-1; J: TRBJ2-1; CDR3: CSVEPASNHYNEQFF